The present T cell receptor beta chain was sequenced within a study of CD8 T cells in ankylosing spondylitis. The study, taken as a whole, reports: Within ankylosing spondylitis blood, a TCR beta motif made up of several highly homologous variants appeared to be characteristic. Before this, some motif variants had been reported in reactive arthritis synovial fluid and blood. As for the disease-linked clones, they showed a CD8+ phenotype and occurred at relatively low frequencies in peripheral blood. As reported, disease-linked clones showed significant enrichment in matched ankylosing spondylitis synovial fluid.

TCRdb re-called the 5' RACE reads through MiXCR, storing one row per CDR3 protein. The table includes about 840,000 distinct CDR3 sequences, about 10% detected once. This clonotype was seen only a few times. Its antigen is currently unknown. V was cut by 0 bases and J by 4 bases, with 12 bases left in between. The CDR3 runs 15 residues. Looked up from germline, CDR1 is SGHTA and CDR2 is FQGNSA. The chain is built from TRBV7-2 and TRBJ1-2; D is unresolved. The source is a male donor with ankylosing spondylitis. The sample taken for sequencing was blood, either unsorted or a sorted T cell fraction (not recorded which). The CDR3 loop is CASSLAAEVPYGYTF. CDR3 coding DNA: TGTGCCAGCAGCTTAGCTGCGGAGGTTCCCTATGGCTACACCTTC.